Here is one T cell receptor (beta chain) with its context. Its antigen is not known. TCRdb fed the PCR reads into MiXCR, producing one record per CDR3 protein. The table lists about 320,000 distinct CDR3 sequences, about a quarter of them singletons, with 0.65% to 0.75% in the top ten. Using 10%, 30% or 50% RNA, naive CD8 libraries were derived from around 20,000 to 1,000,000 sorted cells. The CDR3 has 15 residues. Germline loops: CDR1 LNHDA, CDR2 SQIVND (reference sequence). The junction had 3 bases not matched to a gene; V was cut back by 4 bases and J by 3 bases. The source of the sample is a study of molecular identifiers for immune sequencing clone quantification. Broader study findings: Over 98% of effector molecules, yet under 1% of naive-cell molecules, were held by clones above 20 RNA copies.

This TCR came from a human donor in good health. Some libraries in this study had Jurkat cell RNA spiked in. The sequenced sample consisted of naive CD8+ T cells from blood, with Jurkat cell RNA spiked in. Indicated subset: FACS-sorted CD8+CD4-CCR7+CD45RA+ naive T cells. The chain is built from TRBV19 and TRBJ2-1; 10 nucleotides match TRBD2. CDR3 residues: CASSTLAGIYNEQFF. DNA of the CDR3: TGTGCCAGTAGTACACTAGCGGGAATCTACAATGAGCAGTTCTTC.